The present T cell receptor (beta chain) was sequenced within a study of shared clonotypes between healthy human individuals. General observations from the study: The represented genetic and exposure-history diversity was limited by the small number of donors. Sequencing depth was predicted to influence how clonotypes are shared among donors. Blood was the only sampled material, and tissue repertoires likely differ.

Replicate PCRs for sorted subsets used 200 ng DNA; this equaled about 30,000 T cell genomes. Clones were sequenced by immunoSEQ multiplex PCR, and TCRdb holds only the in-frame ones, with some missing. The repertoire consists of under 1,100,000 clones, with around 74% occurring once and the leading ten covering 1.4%. Note on this clone: What it binds is unknown.

V was cut by 3 bases and J by 2 bases, with 26 bases left in between. CDR3 length equals 20 residues. The germline CDR1 and CDR2 sequences are LNHDA and SQIVND (reference sequence). Sequencing was performed on memory CD4+ T cells sorted from blood. Subset: CD45RA-negative fraction. The clonotype was recovered from a man younger than 35 in good health. The gene calls are TRBV19 and TRBJ1-5; D is possibly TRBD1 (5 bases). The CDR3, as DNA: TGTGCCAGTAGTATCCGGTCGGGGGACTTTAAGAGGGATGGCAATCAGCCCCAGCATTTT. It is translated as CASSIRSGDFKRDGNQPQHF.